The subject of this entry is one TCR beta chain. No cognate antigen has been identified for it. Per-base qualities were not stored, and no clone one base away is much larger. The library was generated by the immunoSEQ multiplex PCR assay. For the multiplex PCR, a mixture combining 60 forward primers for TCR Vbeta segments and 13 reverse primers for TCR Jbeta segments was used. A multiplex PCR assay on genomic DNA amplified the CDR3 region of rearranged TCR beta genes. The amplified TCR beta libraries were sequenced on the Illumina HiSeq System as 87-base-pair reads. Per the source publication's procedure: In a later analysis, roughly 80 million unique TCR beta chains were counted across the 500 to 700 repertoires, and roughly 11 million of these chains were shared by at least two donors. A nearest-neighbor algorithm error-corrected the raw reads and collapsed the reads into unique sequences, merging closely related sequences to remove PCR and sequencing errors. CDR3 sequences were aligned to IMGT reference sequences to assign V, D and J gene segments. Each retained sequence needed at least a six-nucleotide match to both a V gene segment and a J gene segment. A rearrangement was called productive if the CDR3 had no stop codons and remained in frame with V and J, and every other rearrangement was called non-productive. CDR3 was defined by IMGT convention, running from the second conserved V-encoded cysteine to the conserved J-encoded phenylalanine. The earlier analysis of 587 of the donors excluded any sequence lacking an unambiguous match to a single V gene segment. In an earlier analysis of 450 to 750 of the donors, a V segment was called functional when productive rearrangements were above 56.7%, and segregating when the standard deviation between donors exceeded 5%. To diagnose cytomegalovirus status from the catalog of TCR beta chain sequences, a statistical classification framework was built. A later analysis assigned V and J genes by comparing TCR nucleotide sequences with IMGT/GENE-DB human TR gene sequences. Using the TCRdist pipeline, a later analysis assigned CDR3 sequences along with most-parsimonious VDJ recombination scenarios. In a later analysis, each TCR beta chain was defined by its CDR3 amino acid sequence together with its V-gene family, and reads without a unique V-gene family were excluded. In a later analysis, 450 to 600 highly shared, low-generation-probability nucleotide sequences were removed to address suspected cross-contamination and a sequencing artifact. A later analysis calculated a clonal expansion index for each public chain from normalized within-repertoire ranks of inferred template counts. In a later analysis, generation probabilities were computed with a VDJ recombination model fitted to out-of-frame rearrangements, and the resulting probabilities were checked against IGoR. In a later analysis, hypergeometric tests were used to score TCR-TCR, TCR-HLA and TCR-CMV co-occurrence, with a repertoire-size bias correction applied to TCR pairs. A later analysis estimated false discovery rates by permuting HLA or CMV assignments 20 times. In a later analysis, co-occurring TCRs were grouped using DBSCAN, with TCRdist sequence similarity added in when clustering inside HLA-allele-positive subsets. Repertoires with fewer than 30,000 or more than 120,000 public chains, plus five repertoires with anomalous nucleotide sharing, were excluded from co-occurrence clustering. Drawn from immuneACCESS, this table holds only the in-frame rearrangements with V and J called that TCRdb kept. Clones are partly lost; checked studies trace under half to an unresolved V gene and leave the rest unexplained. V and J calls and clone size follow that table, whereas D and trimming were derived from the DNA. The sample yields 85,000 to 100,000 clones; about 75% were counted once. Approximately 6.4% of the sample lies in the top ten.

Compared with germline, V lacks 6 bases and J lacks 1 base; bases without a gene match: 7. The CDR3 goes from the cysteine to the phenylalanine over 15 residues. Only the CDR3 DNA is retained, 45 bases long and in frame from the first base. CDR1 SNHLY and CDR2 FYNNEI were looked up in the germline V gene. This sample is part of a study of cytomegalovirus exposure and HLA in healthy donors (dated by TCRdb to 2015 to 2018). Some background on the complete study: According to an earlier analysis of 587 of the donors, about 179 million T cells yielded some 120 million unique TCR beta sequences and approximately 300 Gb of sequence data. An early release that covered some 640 HLA-typed donors contained about 290 gigabases of sequencing data and 85 million to 100 million unique TCR sequences. To decide whether each TCR beta V gene segment behaved as functional or pseudogenic, an earlier analysis of approximately 590 of the donors relied on high-throughput TCR beta sequencing. All discovery cohort repertoires had been generated on a single sequencing platform. To predict cytomegalovirus infection status, the study brought together high-throughput TCR immunosequencing, statistical association of individual TCRs with disease status, and machine learning. The study aimed to test whether cataloging public T cell receptors could reveal signatures of past pathogen exposure. Rather than drawing on any new phenotypic data, the later analysis identified candidate immune exposures from TCR beta sequences and the way those sequences occurred across donors. Because of strong linkage in the cohort, roughly five DR-DQ haplotypes were treated as single units for association and clustering. Among the roughly 390 genotyped donors, more than 70% belonged to the genetic ancestry cluster associated with self-reported Caucasian donors. To study patterns of TCR occurrence, a later analysis re-analyzed previously published TCR beta repertoires from 600 to 750 donors and added high-resolution HLA genotyping. Both class I and class II loci were covered by HLA typing, at four-digit resolution. Besides the first cohort of about 730 subjects, a separate validation cohort made up of 95 to 150 different subjects was used. In a later genetic analysis, genome-wide SNP genotypes for about 65% of the roughly 700 donors were used, and that subset was treated as a discovery cohort. The T cell repertoires of around 730 subjects were profiled by immunosequencing and related to cytomegalovirus serostatus. The number of donors typed differed by locus, with roughly 629-640 for A, B, C, DRB1 and DQB1, more than 500 for DQA1, 606 for DPA1, and 450 to 480 for DPB1. Donor age, sex, ethnicity and CMV serostatus were compiled alongside the repertoire data. Among roughly 400 genotyped donors of the cohort, an average of roughly 230,000 unique TCR beta nucleotide sequences was sequenced per donor, of which 15% to 20% were non-productive. Findings and caveats that apply to the study as a whole: This cohort had only TCR beta chains sequenced, and the lack of alpha or paired-chain data limited which features could be detected. HLA typing was unavailable for some donors at each locus, so association tests used only the typed subset. The authors suggested that the approach could potentially be extended to other disease states and immunological phenotypes. In a later analysis, HLA-associated TCR beta chains showed more clonal expansion and lower generation probabilities than non-associated chains that were equally common. The presence/absence analyses assumed that sequencing depth was roughly uniform across donors, and that assumption may not be true. Some IMGT-functional V segments, including TRBV6-2 and TRBV6-3, could not be distinguished by the 87-base-pair reads and were therefore excluded. A cluster of highly shared sequence variants was judged likely to represent a technical artifact of the sequencing pipeline. The study gave a list of some 150 TCR beta chains associated with cytomegalovirus. The classifier was reported to diagnose cytomegalovirus status with high specificity and sensitivity in both the original cohort and the validation cohort. A further reported finding was that TCR beta sequences accurately predicted the HLA-A and HLA-B alleles for most subjects in the first cohort. Over 15 rarely observed V segments, including chromosome 9 orphons, were excluded from the earlier analysis of approximately 600 of the donors because counts were too low. While some public TCRs were present in many individuals, most TCR sequences turned up only very rarely across donors. CMV serostatus was the only immune exposure information available for the cohort. In an earlier analysis of 450 to 750 of the donors, most TCR beta V segments appeared in productive rearrangements about 90% or about 30% of the time, broadly matching IMGT annotations. In a later genetic analysis, fewer N-insertions in productive TCRs were reported among donors in an Asian-associated ancestry cluster than the roughly 700-donor mean. In a later genetic analysis, a missense DCLRE1C variant was associated with V-gene and J-gene trimming of TCR beta chains, and the association was replicated in an independent cohort. In vitro tests confirmed that three of the cytomegalovirus-associated TCR beta chains recognize cytomegalovirus antigens. Linkage disequilibrium might explain the correlated functional status among segregating V segments, but an unknown experimental factor could not be ruled out. According to a later analysis, TCR association rates differed among HLA loci, with DRB1 alleles showing the most associated TCRs and HLA-C alleles showing the fewest. According to a later analysis, most CMV-associated TCR beta chains appeared to be HLA-restricted, and the HLA associations seemed to be driven largely by CMV exposure. A later analysis reported that several top co-occurrence clusters appeared linked to parvovirus B19, influenza, CMV and Epstein-Barr virus. Specific HLA alleles were associated with about 17,000 TCR beta sequences at a false discovery rate of 0.05 in a later analysis. Assigning TCR associations to individual alleles was difficult when HLA alleles, especially DR and DQ, strongly co-occurred.

The cohort consisted of approximately 690 healthy bone marrow donors. At the time of sampling, all cohort members were nominally healthy, though unrecorded immune exposures were likely present. The donor tested CMV seropositive and was one of the 289 seropositive cohort members. A peripheral blood sample was collected from each donor, and TCR beta sequencing was performed on peripheral blood mononuclear cells. The Qiagen DNeasy Blood Extraction Kit was used to extract genomic DNA from the blood cell samples. Input material: PBMCs. The sequence links TRBV2 to TRBJ2-5; TRBD1 agrees with 8 junctional bases. The sequence was collected from a man aged 40-55 years in good health and CMV-seropositive. The CDR3 is CASSDGQGRQETQYF. Read as DNA, the sequence is TGTGCCAGCAGCGACGGACAGGGTCGCCAAGAGACCCAGTACTTC.